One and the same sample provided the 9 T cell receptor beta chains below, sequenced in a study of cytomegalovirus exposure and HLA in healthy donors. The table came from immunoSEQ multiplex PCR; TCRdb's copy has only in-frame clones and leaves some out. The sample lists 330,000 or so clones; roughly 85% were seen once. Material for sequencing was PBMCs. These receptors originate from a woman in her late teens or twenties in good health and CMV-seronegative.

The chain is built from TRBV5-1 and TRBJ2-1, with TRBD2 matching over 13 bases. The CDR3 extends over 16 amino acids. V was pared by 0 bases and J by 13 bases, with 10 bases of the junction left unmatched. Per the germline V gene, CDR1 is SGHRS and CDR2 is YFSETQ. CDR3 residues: CASSLAPGTSGKDQFF. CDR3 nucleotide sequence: TGCGCCAGCAGCTTGGCCCCCGGGACTAGCGGGAAGGATCAGTTCTTC.

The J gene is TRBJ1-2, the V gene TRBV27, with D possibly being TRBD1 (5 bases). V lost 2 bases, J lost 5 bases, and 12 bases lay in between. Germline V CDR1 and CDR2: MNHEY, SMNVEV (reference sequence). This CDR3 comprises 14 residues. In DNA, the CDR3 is TGTGCCAGCAGTTTAGGGGCCGTCAATTATGGCTACACCTTC. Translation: CASSLGAVNYGYTF.

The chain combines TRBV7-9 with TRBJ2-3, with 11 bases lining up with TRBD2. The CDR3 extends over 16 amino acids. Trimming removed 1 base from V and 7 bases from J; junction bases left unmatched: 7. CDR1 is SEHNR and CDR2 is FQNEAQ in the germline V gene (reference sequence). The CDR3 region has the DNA TGTGCCAGCAGCTTAGGGCTAGCGGGAGGAGGACATACGCAGTATTTT. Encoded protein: CASSLGLAGGGHTQYF.

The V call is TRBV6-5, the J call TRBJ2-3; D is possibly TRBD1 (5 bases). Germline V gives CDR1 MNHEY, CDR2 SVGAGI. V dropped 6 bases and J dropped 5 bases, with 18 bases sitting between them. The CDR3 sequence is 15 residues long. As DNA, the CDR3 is TGTGCCAGCAGCCCCGCCCCCAGGGTGGGAGATACGCAGTATTTT. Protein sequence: CASSPAPRVGDTQYF.

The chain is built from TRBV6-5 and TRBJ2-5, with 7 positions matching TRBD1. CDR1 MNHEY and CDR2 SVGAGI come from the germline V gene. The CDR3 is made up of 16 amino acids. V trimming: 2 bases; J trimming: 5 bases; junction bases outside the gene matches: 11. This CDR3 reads CASSYGQVGLVETQYF. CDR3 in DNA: TGTGCCAGCAGTTACGGACAGGTTGGGTTAGTGGAGACCCAGTACTTC.

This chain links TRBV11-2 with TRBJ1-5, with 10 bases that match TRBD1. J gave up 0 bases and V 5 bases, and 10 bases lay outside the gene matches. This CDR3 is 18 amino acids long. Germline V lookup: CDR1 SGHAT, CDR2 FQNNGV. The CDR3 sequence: CASSQGQGIMSSNQPQHF. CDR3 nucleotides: TGTGCCAGCAGCCAGGGACAGGGGATAATGAGTAGCAATCAGCCCCAGCATTTT.

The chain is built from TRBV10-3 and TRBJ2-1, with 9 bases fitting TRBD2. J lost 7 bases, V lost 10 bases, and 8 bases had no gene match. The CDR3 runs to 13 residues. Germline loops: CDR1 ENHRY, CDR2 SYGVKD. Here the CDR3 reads CATLTSGENEQFF. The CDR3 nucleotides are TGTGCCACCCTGACTAGCGGAGAGAATGAGCAGTTCTTC.

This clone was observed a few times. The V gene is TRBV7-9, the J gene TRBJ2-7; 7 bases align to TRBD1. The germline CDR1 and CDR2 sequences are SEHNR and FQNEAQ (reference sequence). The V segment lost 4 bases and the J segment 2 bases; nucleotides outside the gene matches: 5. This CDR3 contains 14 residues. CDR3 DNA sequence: TGTGCCAGCAGCTATGGGGGACAGACCTACGAGCAGTACTTC. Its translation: CASSYGGQTYEQYF.

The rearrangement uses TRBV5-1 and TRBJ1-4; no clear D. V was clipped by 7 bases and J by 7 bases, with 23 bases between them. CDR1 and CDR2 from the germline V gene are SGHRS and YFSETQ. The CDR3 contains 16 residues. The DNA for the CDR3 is TGCGCCAGCCGAACACGCGGAGACGGAGCCGGTGAAAAACTGTTTTTT. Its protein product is CASRTRGDGAGEKLFF. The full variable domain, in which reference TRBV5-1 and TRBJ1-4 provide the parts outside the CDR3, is KAGVTQTPRYLIKTRGQQVTLSCSPISGHRSVSWYQQTPGQGLQFLFEYFSETQRNKGNFPGRFSGRQFSNSRSEMNVSTLELGDSALYLCASRTRGDGAGEKLFFGSGTQLSVL.